This T cell receptor (beta chain) is drawn from a study of blood T cells in healthy people across ages (dated by TCRdb to the mid-2010s). For the wider study: In model experiments, roughly one uniquely barcoded TCR beta cDNA molecule per two T cells was captured by template switching. To track age-related changes in TCR beta repertoire diversity, the study relied on deep sequencing normalized with unique cDNA molecular identifiers. To avoid experimental bias, donors of different ages were distributed randomly across sequencing lanes. The donors were split into four age groups: young (average around 15 years), middle-aged (roughly 40), aged (over 55) and long-lived (roughly 80). For two donors (one aged 18 to 29 and one aged 80 or older), the study analyzed two additional independent replicas of 1 million unique cDNA reads from the same blood draw.

What the study reported, not specific to this receptor: Donor CMV infection status was unknown, potentially confounding age-related changes in expanded clonotypes. Compared with the aged group, more naive CD4+ T cells, fewer expanded clones and increased TCR diversity were shown by the long-lived group, suggesting age selection. Estimates of total diversity based on one million sequenced T cells were regarded as lower bounds and as underestimates. Observed TCR beta diversity correlated strongly with the percentage of naive T cells measured by flow cytometry. Bulk unsorted PBMC profiling prevented conclusive comparison of naive and antigen-experienced compartments. Observed TCR beta diversity per million T cells fell roughly linearly with age, and a significant reduction was already apparent by age around 40.

Systemically healthy Caucasian individuals from Russia, 35 to 50 in total and aged about 6 to 100 years, were included as donors. Each donor gave roughly 9.5 milliliters of peripheral blood, collected into EDTA-treated Vacutainer tubes. Ficoll-Paque density-gradient centrifugation was used to isolate PBMCs, with at least 7 million per sample. Trizol reagent was used to extract total RNA from PBMCs, with at least 6 micrograms per sample. The percentages of naive CD45RAhigh/CD27high T cells were determined by flow cytometry on a PBMC aliquot from every donor. Only a few counts were recorded for this clonotype. No antigen is known for it. Base qualities are not recorded, but no much larger clone differs from it by a single base. Libraries were prepared through 5' RACE. Sequencing used an Illumina HiSeq 2500. A second PCR of about 6 to 11 cycles was performed with a sample-barcoded 5' primer and a J-beta primer mix. A unique molecular identifier was introduced onto each TCR beta cDNA molecule by a template-switch 5' adaptor carrying 12 random nucleotides. At least 2.5 million CDR3-containing paired-end reads were obtained from each sample. First-strand cDNA was synthesized from all RNA with the Mint cDNA synthesis kit, primed by a TRBC-specific oligonucleotide. All cDNA was treated with uracil-DNA glycosylase and then went through a first 18-cycle PCR with the universal primers M1SS and BC2_uni_R. As for the authors' bioinformatics: For normalization, 1 million high-quality reads were randomly selected from each sample, with every read carrying a distinct molecular identifier. Reads sharing molecular identifiers were discarded rather than binned into consensus sequences. CDR3 identification, clonotype clustering and error correction used MiTCR with a Q25 quality threshold and the strictest error-elimination algorithm. A nonparametric unseen species model with Euler transformation was used to estimate a lower bound on total TCR beta diversity. TCRdb passed the public sequencing reads through fastp at Q25 and MiXCR, retaining productive beta sequences. Rows are combined by CDR3 protein, so each entry shows the most common genes and DNA. TCRdb, not the authors, supplied the V and J calls. Recorded for this sample are around 400,000 distinct CDR3 sequences; about 49% of them occurred a single time. The ten largest make up 51% of the sample.

Relative to germline, V is 1 base shorter and J is 0 bases shorter, with 4 bases between their ends. Reading the germline V gene gives CDR1 SGHTA and CDR2 FQGTGA. The CDR3 contains 13 residues, cysteine and phenylalanine counted. Only the CDR3 DNA stays, 39 bases, in frame from base 1. The sample taken for sequencing was blood. The chain is encoded by TRBV7-3 joined to TRBJ2-7; the D gene cannot be named for sure. The receptor comes from a man aged 55 to 70 in good health. The CDR3 protein sequence reads: CASSLRPSYEQYF. The DNA reads as follows: TGTGCCAGCAGCTTAAGGCCCTCCTACGAGCAGTACTTC.